Shown below are 17 T cell receptor beta chains from a single sample sequenced in a study of shared clonotypes between healthy human individuals. TCRdb's table, derived via immunoSEQ multiplex PCR, lists solely in-frame clones and lacks some. The data show roughly 2.4 million clones, around 95% seen once. Specimen: naive CD4+ T cells sorted from blood. Noted subset: CD45RA+ positively selected. These receptors all stem from a man aged 18-30 years in good health.

Of note for this clone: Other DNA sequences in the sample encode the same CDR3. The V call is TRBV5-5, the J call TRBJ1-5, with D hard to call. CDR1 and CDR2 from the germline V gene are SGHKS and YYEKEE (reference sequence). The CDR3 loop spans 14 amino acids. With 0 bases removed from V and 4 bases from J, the gap between germline ends came to 8 bases. CDR3 region: CASSLGHLNQPQHF. The CDR3 region has the DNA TGTGCCAGCAGCTTGGGTCACCTAAATCAGCCCCAGCATTTT. Full variable domain (remainder filled in from reference TRBV5-5 and TRBJ1-5): DAGVTQSPTHLIKTRGQQVTLRCSPISGHKSVSWYQQVLGQGPQFIFQYYEKEERGRGNFPDRFSARQFPNYSSELNVNALLLGDSALYLCASSLGHLNQPQHFGDGTRLSIL.

V usage is TRBV5-1 and J usage is TRBJ2-5; D may be TRBD1 (6 bases). Trimming took off 4 bases at V and 11 bases at J, with 18 bases between the two ends. The CDR3 is 13 amino acids. Germline-derived CDR1 and CDR2 are SGHRS and YFSETQ. The CDR3 nucleotides read TGCGCCAGCAGCGGAGAGGGGGAATCAAAGCAGTACTTC. Amino acid sequence: CASSGEGESKQYF.

On this clone: Germline is not matched at one junction end, which may reflect a read error. This rearrangement joins TRBV4-1 to TRBJ1-2, with TRBD1 identical over 7 bases. Germline V gene sequence: CDR1 MGHRA, CDR2 YSYEKL. The length of the CDR3 is 13 residues. The CDR3: CASNQGGYYGYTF. CDR3 nucleotide sequence: TGCGCCAGCAACCAAGGGGGCTACTATGGCTACACCTTC.

J is TRBJ1-6 and V is TRBV27; weak D call: TRBD1 (6 bases). The CDR3 runs to 14 residues. Germline CDR1 reads MNHEY; CDR2 reads SMNVEV (reference sequence). Trimming left V 1 base short and J 9 bases short, with 10 bases between. The CDR3 DNA reads as TGTGCCAGCAGTTTATACAGGGACGGTTCACCCCTCCACTTT. Translating gives CASSLYRDGSPLHF.

The genes are TRBV28 and TRBJ2-5; TRBD1 matches 7 bases. Germline CDR1 MDHEN, CDR2 SYDVKM. CDR3 length: 14 amino acids. Trimming cost V 3 bases and J 5 bases; bases outside gene matches: 6. This chain's CDR3 is CASSFPRGRETQYF. Here the CDR3 DNA reads TGTGCCAGCAGTTTCCCTAGGGGGCGGGAGACCCAGTACTTC.

The V gene is TRBV7-8, the J gene TRBJ1-5, with a possible D match to TRBD1 (5 bases). The length of the CDR3 is 13 residues. Germline V gene sequence: CDR1 SGHVS, CDR2 FQNEAQ. V dropped 4 bases and J dropped 5 bases, with 9 bases sitting between them. The CDR3 DNA follows: TGTGCCAGCAGCTCCCAGGGCGATCAGCCCCAGCATTTT. Encoded protein: CASSSQGDQPQHF.

The V call is TRBV12-5, the J call TRBJ2-3; D unresolved. The CDR3 extends over 10 amino acids. V was clipped by 6 bases and J by 7 bases, with 5 bases between them. In germline, CDR1 is LGHNT, CDR2 FRNRAP. The CDR3 DNA reads as TGTGCTAGTGGCTCAAATACGCAGTATTTT. It translates to CASGSNTQYF. Complete variable domain (other parts from reference TRBV12-5 and TRBJ2-3): DARVTQTPRHKVTEMGQEVTMRCQPILGHNTVFWYRQTMMQGLELLAYFRNRAPLDDSGMPKDRFSAEMPDATLATLKIQPSEPRDSAVYFCASGSNTQYFGPGTRLTVL.

J is TRBJ2-4 and V is TRBV5-4, with D unclear. The germline gives CDR1 SGHNT, CDR2 YYREEE (reference sequence). The CDR3 loop spans 13 amino acids. V shed 6 bases and J shed 5 bases, with 12 bases lying between them. CDR3 in DNA: TGTGCCAGCATGATACGGACCGAAAACATTCAGTACTTC. Its translation: CASMIRTENIQYF.

The chain has TRBV29-1 and TRBJ2-5, with 9 bases aligning to TRBD1. The CDR3 runs to 12 residues. V lost 7 bases, J lost 3 bases, and 3 bases stayed unmatched. Germline CDR1 is SQVTM and CDR2 is ANQGSEA. The CDR3 bases are TGCAGCGCCCGGACAGGGGAAGAGACCCAGTACTTC. Protein sequence: CSARTGEETQYF.

This rearrangement joins TRBV7-3 to TRBJ2-2, with D possibly TRBD2 on 7 matching bases. With 3 bases removed from V and 6 bases from J, the gap between germline ends came to 20 bases. Germline loops: CDR1 SGHTA, CDR2 FQGTGA. The length of the CDR3 is 17 residues. CDR3 nucleotides: TGTGCCAGCAGCTTCCAAGGGAGGGGGATCCTTTCCGGGGAGCTGTTTTTT. It is translated as CASSFQGRGILSGELFF.

The rearrangement uses TRBV30 and TRBJ1-5, with 7 bases matching TRBD1. The CDR3 is 13 amino acids. Trimming removed 6 bases from V and 3 bases from J; junction bases left unmatched: 5. Germline V gene sequence: CDR1 GTSNPN, CDR2 SVGIG (reference sequence). This chain's CDR3 is CACSGQLNQPQHF. The DNA of the CDR3 is TGTGCCTGCTCGGGACAGCTCAATCAGCCCCAGCATTTT.

This chain joins TRBV7-9 and TRBJ1-3, with unresolved D. Trimming cost V 5 bases and J 0 bases, with 11 bases left between them. Germline V gene sequence: CDR1 SEHNR, CDR2 FQNEAQ (reference sequence). CDR3 length: 15 amino acids. The CDR3 DNA follows: TGTGCCAGCAGCCGAGACGGGAGCTCTGGAAACACCATATATTTT. Translated, it gives CASSRDGSSGNTIYF.

This chain uses TRBV5-1 with TRBJ2-3; 8 bases align to TRBD2. The CDR3 covers 14 residues. Trimming took 7 bases from V and 6 from J; bases not matched to a gene: 10. Germline V gene lookup returns CDR1 SGHRS and CDR2 YFSETQ. The CDR3: CASARAGETDTQYF. The CDR3 coding sequence is TGCGCCAGCGCAAGAGCGGGGGAAACCGATACGCAGTATTTT.

This rearrangement joins TRBV10-3 to TRBJ1-2; D perhaps matches TRBD1 (6 bases). CDR1 ENHRY and CDR2 SYGVKD come from the germline V gene. With 0 bases removed from V and 4 bases from J, the gap between germline ends came to 9 bases. The CDR3 spans 14 residues. DNA for the CDR3: TGTGCCATCAGTGAGTCCCGGGACATCTATGGCTACACCTTC. Translating it yields CAISESRDIYGYTF.

This clone was observed once. The chain has TRBV6-1 and TRBJ2-7, with 9 bases fitting TRBD1. The V gene's germline CDR1 is MNHNS and CDR2 SASEGT. CDR3 length: 14 residues. The V gene end was trimmed by 10 bases and the J gene end by 7 bases; junction bases not matched to a gene: 14. CDR3 sequence (DNA): TGTGCCATCCTCCCGGACAGGGGAGTCAGGGAGCAGTACTTC. As protein: CAILPDRGVREQYF.

CDR3 residues: CASSLATGAANTGELFF. CDR3 sequence (DNA): TGCGCCAGCAGCTTGGCTACAGGGGCCGCGAACACCGGGGAGCTGTTTTTT. The chain combines TRBV5-1 with TRBJ2-2; 7 nucleotides agree with TRBD1. Losses at the gene ends were 0 bases for V and 0 bases for J; bases not matched to a gene: 5. The V gene's germline CDR1 is SGHRS and CDR2 YFSETQ. This CDR3 comprises 17 residues.

The rearrangement links TRBV5-1 to TRBJ2-3; 7 bases are shared with TRBD2. The CDR3 contains 16 residues. With V trimmed by 0 bases and J by 2 bases, 6 bases remained unmatched. Germline-derived CDR1 and CDR2 are SGHRS and YFSETQ. The chain's CDR3 is CASSLAGGPITDTQYF. CDR3 nucleotide sequence: TGCGCCAGCAGCTTGGCGGGAGGCCCCATCACAGATACGCAGTATTTT.